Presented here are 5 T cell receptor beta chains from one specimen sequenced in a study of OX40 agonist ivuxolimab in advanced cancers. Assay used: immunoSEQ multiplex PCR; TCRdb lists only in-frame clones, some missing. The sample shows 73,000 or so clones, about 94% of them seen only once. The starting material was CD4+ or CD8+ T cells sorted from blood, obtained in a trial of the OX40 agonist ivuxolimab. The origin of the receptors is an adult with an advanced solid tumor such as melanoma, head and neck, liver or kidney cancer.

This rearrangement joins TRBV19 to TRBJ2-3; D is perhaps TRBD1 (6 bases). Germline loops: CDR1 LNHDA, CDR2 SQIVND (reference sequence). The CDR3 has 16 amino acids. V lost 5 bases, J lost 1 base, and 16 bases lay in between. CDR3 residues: CASSPHPQGRTDTQYF. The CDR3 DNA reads TGTGCCAGTAGTCCTCACCCACAGGGACGCACAGATACGCAGTATTTT.

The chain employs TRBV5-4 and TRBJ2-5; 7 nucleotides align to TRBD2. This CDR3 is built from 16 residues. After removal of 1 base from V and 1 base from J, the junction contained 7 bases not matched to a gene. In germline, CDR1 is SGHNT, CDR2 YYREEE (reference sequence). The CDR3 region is CASSLRAGPLQETQYF. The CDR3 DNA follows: TGTGCCAGCAGCTTGCGAGCGGGGCCACTCCAAGAGACCCAGTACTTC.

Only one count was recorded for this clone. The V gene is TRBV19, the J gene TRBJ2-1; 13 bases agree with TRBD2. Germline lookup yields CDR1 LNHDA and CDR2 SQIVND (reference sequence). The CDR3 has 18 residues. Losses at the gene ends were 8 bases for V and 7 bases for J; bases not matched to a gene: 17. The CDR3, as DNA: TGTGCCAGTTTGTTATCCCCGGGACTAGCGGGAATTGCTAATGAGCAGTTCTTC. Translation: CASLLSPGLAGIANEQFF.

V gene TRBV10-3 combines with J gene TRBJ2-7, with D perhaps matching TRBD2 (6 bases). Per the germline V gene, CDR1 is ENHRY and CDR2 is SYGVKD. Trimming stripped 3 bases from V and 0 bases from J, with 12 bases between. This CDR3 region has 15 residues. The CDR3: CAISEEAGNSYEQYF. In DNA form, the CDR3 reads TGTGCCATCAGTGAAGAGGCGGGAAACTCCTACGAGCAGTACTTC.

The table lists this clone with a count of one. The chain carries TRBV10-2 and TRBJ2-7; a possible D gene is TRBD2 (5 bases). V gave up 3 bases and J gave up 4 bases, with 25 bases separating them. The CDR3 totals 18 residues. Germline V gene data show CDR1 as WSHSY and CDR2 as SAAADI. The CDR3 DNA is TGCGCCAGCAGTGAACCACCGTTGGTTGGGGTGGGGAGTTACGAGCAGTACTTC. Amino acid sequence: CASSEPPLVGVGSYEQYF.